This passage covers 27 T cell receptor beta chains from one sample sequenced in a study of Ad26.COV2.S vaccination and SARS-CoV-2 variants. Treatment meaning: about 20 received Ad26.COV2.S at low or high dose, single or two shots; a few received placebo; per-sample allocation not given. Each sample was drawn 63 days after the first injection (of vaccine or placebo). Profiling relied on immunoSEQ multiplex PCR, and the TCRdb table lists in-frame clones only, not all of them. Of around 270,000 clones listed, around 88% are singletons. The sample here was peripheral blood, taken in a trial of Ad26.COV2.S vaccine versus placebo. These receptors were obtained from a person aged 18-60 years who received the Ad26.COV2.S COVID-19 vaccine or a placebo.

The chain uses TRBV19 and TRBJ1-3, with TRBD1 matching over 9 bases. Trimming at V came to 3 bases and at J to 0 bases, leaving 3 bases not matched to a gene. The germline V gene has CDR1 LNHDA and CDR2 SQIVND (reference sequence). The CDR3 has 16 amino acids. CDR3 residues: CASSIGGQGSGNTIYF. CDR3 bases: TGTGCCAGTAGTATCGGGGGACAGGGCTCTGGAAACACCATATATTTT.

This chain connects TRBV19 to TRBJ1-1; D ambiguous. Per germline, CDR1 LNHDA and CDR2 SQIVND (reference sequence). The CDR3 runs 13 residues. Trimming stripped 5 bases from V and 1 base from J, with 8 bases between. In DNA form, the CDR3 reads TGTGCCAGTAGTCGGACGGAGAACACTGAAGCTTTCTTT. It codes for CASSRTENTEAFF.

V gene TRBV7-9 combines with J gene TRBJ2-3; TRBD2 matches at 9 bases. This CDR3 comprises 15 residues. V trimming: 5 bases; J trimming: 3 bases; junction bases outside the gene matches: 6. Per the germline V gene, CDR1 is SEHNR and CDR2 is FQNEAQ (reference sequence). CDR3 nucleotides: TGTGCCAGCAGCCTCAGTAGCGGGGGAACAGATACGCAGTATTTT. Protein product: CASSLSSGGTDTQYF. The full variable domain, rest sourced from reference TRBV7-9 and TRBJ2-3, is DTGVSQNPRHKITKRGQNVTFRCDPISEHNRLYWYRQTLGQGPEFLTYFQNEAQLEKSRLLSDRFSAERPKGSFSTLEIQRTEQGDSAMYLCASSLSSGGTDTQYFGPGTRLTVL.

This rearrangement joins TRBV28 to TRBJ2-7; 7 bases align to TRBD2. CDR1 and CDR2 (germline): MDHEN, SYDVKM. This CDR3 has 14 residues. Trimming at V came to 6 bases and at J to 2 bases, leaving 7 bases not matched to a gene. In DNA, the CDR3 is TGTGCCAGCAGCTCTCCGGGACTACCCTACGAGCAGTACGTC. Its translation: CASSSPGLPYEQYV.

The chain carries TRBV18 and TRBJ2-5, with D possibly matching TRBD1 (5 bases). Trimming pared 3 bases from V and 4 bases from J, leaving 15 bases between. Looked up from germline, CDR1 is KGHSH and CDR2 is LQKENI. CDR3 length: 15 amino acids. The CDR3 loop is CASSPFQGGGETQYF. The CDR3 DNA sequence: TGTGCCAGCTCACCCTTCCAGGGTGGTGGAGAGACCCAGTACTTC.

The rearrangement links TRBV3-1 (or the pseudogene TRBV3-2) to TRBJ2-3; TRBD1 or TRBD2 may be the D gene (5 bases each). Germline V gene data show CDR1 as LGHDT and CDR2 as YNNKEL (reference sequence). The V end was cut by 1 base, the J end by 2 bases, with 10 bases between. This CDR3 comprises 15 residues. The CDR3 spells CASSQVGPPTDTQYF. The CDR3 bases are TGTGCCAGCAGCCAAGTGGGACCCCCCACAGATACGCAGTATTTT.

V gene TRBV6-2 or TRBV6-3 combines with J gene TRBJ1-6, with TRBD1 identical over 7 bases. Germline V CDR1 and CDR2: MNHEY, SVGEGT. This CDR3 comprises 14 residues. V lost 0 bases and J lost 7; bases outside the gene matches: 0. CDR3 in DNA: TGTGCCAGCAGTTACTCACAGGGGAATTCACCCCTCCACTTT. Translated, it gives CASSYSQGNSPLHF.

This clone appeared once. This chain's CDR3 is CASSVQGSNEQFF. In DNA form, the CDR3 reads TGTGCCAGCAGCGTACAGGGTAGCAATGAGCAGTTCTTC. V is TRBV9 and J is TRBJ2-1; possible D gene TRBD1, 5 bases. The CDR3 has 13 residues. CDR1 SGDLS and CDR2 YYNGEE come from the germline V gene. The V gene lost 1 base and the J gene lost 6 bases, with 8 bases spanning the gap.

This clone has a single count. The chain recombines TRBV20-1 with TRBJ1-2; tentative D call: TRBD1 (5 bases). This CDR3 region has 11 residues. Germline CDR1 and CDR2: DFQATT and SNEGSKA (reference sequence). The ends were cut back, 7 bases at V and 4 bases at J, with 10 bases in the middle. The CDR3 nucleotides read TGCAGTGGGACAAGAGGCTATGGCTACACCTTC. It encodes CSGTRGYGYTF.

The rearrangement uses TRBV27 and TRBJ2-1, with D possibly being TRBD2 (6 bases). The CDR3 runs 15 residues. In germline, CDR1 is MNHEY, CDR2 SMNVEV (reference sequence). Trimming took off 0 bases at V and 5 bases at J, with 11 bases between the two ends. The CDR3 sequence is CASSLSGTVNNEQFF. CDR3 DNA: TGTGCCAGCAGTTTATCCGGGACTGTCAACAATGAGCAGTTCTTC.

For the CDR3, the DNA is TGTGCCAGCAGCCCCTCCGGACAGGCCCTGGCCGAGCAGTACTTC. This codes for CASSPSGQALAEQYF. The chain joins TRBV7-9 to TRBJ2-7; 7 nucleotides line up with TRBD1. V shed 5 bases and J 6 bases; nucleotides not matched to a gene: 13. From germline, CDR1 is SEHNR and CDR2 FQNEAQ (reference sequence). This CDR3 region has 15 residues.

This sequence joins TRBV27 and TRBJ2-1; D possibly corresponds to TRBD2 (5 bases). The V end was cut by 5 bases, the J end by 6 bases, with 11 bases between. CDR3 length: 13 amino acids. The germline CDR1 and CDR2 sequences are MNHEY and SMNVEV (reference sequence). The chain's CDR3 is CASSRRRVNEQFF. The CDR3 region has the DNA TGTGCCAGCAGTAGGAGGCGGGTCAATGAGCAGTTCTTC.

The J gene is TRBJ2-1, the V gene TRBV4-1; 8 bases agree with TRBD2. With V trimmed by 1 base and J by 8 bases, 7 bases remained unmatched. The CDR3 is 15 residues long. Germline V lookup: CDR1 MGHRA, CDR2 YSYEKL. The chain's CDR3 is CASSQAGTSRHEQFF. CDR3 DNA sequence: TGCGCCAGCAGCCAAGCTGGGACTAGTAGGCATGAGCAGTTCTTC.

V is TRBV7-8 and J is TRBJ2-5; the match to TRBD2 covers 15 bases. Germline V gene sequence: CDR1 SGHVS, CDR2 FQNEAQ. The V gene end was trimmed by 6 bases and the J gene end by 1 base; junction bases not matched to a gene: 6. This CDR3 contains 17 residues. The CDR3 sequence: CASRRGLAGGFQETQYF. The DNA for the CDR3 is TGTGCCAGCAGGCGAGGACTAGCGGGAGGGTTCCAAGAGACCCAGTACTTC.

Written as DNA, the CDR3 is TGCAGCGTTAGCCGGGACGGCGGTTTGGCTGGAAACACCATATATTTT. Translating gives CSVSRDGGLAGNTIYF. The chain links TRBV29-1 to TRBJ1-3; the D gene is possibly TRBD1 (5 bases). The V end lost 5 bases, the J end lost 2 bases, and 19 bases lay between the germline ends. Per the germline V gene, CDR1 is SQVTM and CDR2 is ANQGSEA. The CDR3 is 16 residues long.

The V call is TRBV11-2, the J call TRBJ1-6; D ambiguous. The CDR3 is made up of 18 amino acids. Germline values: CDR1 SGHAT, CDR2 FQNNGV. Trimming shortened V by 0 bases and J by 0 bases, and 12 bases separated the two germline ends. CDR3 protein: CASSLESLYSSYNSPLHF. DNA of the CDR3: TGTGCCAGCAGCTTAGAATCCCTCTACAGCTCCTATAATTCACCCCTCCACTTT.

This rearrangement joins TRBV5-5 to TRBJ2-3; no clear D. CDR3 length: 16 amino acids. CDR1 and CDR2 from the germline V gene are SGHKS and YYEKEE (reference sequence). Trimming took off 0 bases at V and 3 bases at J, with 14 bases between the two ends. In nucleotides, the CDR3 is TGTGCCAGCAGCTTGGTGGTTCCCTCACCGACAGATACGCAGTATTTT. Its protein product is CASSLVVPSPTDTQYF.

This clone appeared once. The chain is built from TRBV30 and TRBJ2-2; a possible D gene is TRBD2 (6 bases). Trimming left V 7 bases short and J 5 bases short, with 20 bases between. CDR1 and CDR2 (germline): GTSNPN, SVGIG (reference sequence). The CDR3 length is 15 residues. CDR3 amino acids: CASNPGLLATGELFF. CDR3 in DNA: TGTGCCTCAAACCCGGGACTCCTCGCTACCGGGGAGCTGTTTTTT. The whole variable domain, remainder taken from reference TRBV30 and TRBJ2-2, is SQTIHQWPATLVQPVGSPLSLECTVEGTSNPNLYWYRQAAGRGLQLLFYSVGIGQISSEVPQNLSASRPQDRQFILSSKKLLLSDSGFYLCASNPGLLATGELFFGEGSRLTVL.

As DNA, the CDR3 is TGCAGCGTTGAAGATCGTCACCGCCGGGGGACTGAAGCTTTCTTT. It specifies CSVEDRHRRGTEAFF. The chain has TRBV29-1 and TRBJ1-1; a possible D gene is TRBD1 (5 bases). V was shortened by 0 bases and J by 5 bases, with 16 bases between the two germline ends. From germline, CDR1 is SQVTM and CDR2 ANQGSEA. The CDR3 has 15 residues.

The chain couples TRBV7-3 to TRBJ2-1; D is possibly TRBD2 (5 bases). This CDR3 is built from 15 residues. V was clipped by 2 bases and J by 4 bases, with 12 bases between them. CDR1 and CDR2 from the germline V gene are SGHTA and FQGTGA. For the CDR3, the DNA is TGTGCCAGCAGCTTATTGAATAGCGTTTACAATGAGCAGTTCTTC. It yields the protein CASSLLNSVYNEQFF.

This chain uses TRBV9 with TRBJ1-2; perhaps TRBD1 as D (6 bases). V lost 0 bases to trimming and J lost 5 bases, with 26 bases between them. Germline CDR1 reads SGDLS; CDR2 reads YYNGEE. The CDR3 loop spans 19 amino acids. Here the CDR3 reads CASSVAPLPFQGGNYGYTF. The CDR3 region has the DNA TGTGCCAGCAGCGTAGCTCCTCTTCCTTTCCAAGGGGGAAATTATGGCTACACCTTC.

CDR3 DNA: TGTGCCAGCAGCCAAGGCTGGAGGGATCGGTATGGCTACACCTTC. Protein product: CASSQGWRDRYGYTF. The chain uses TRBV3-1 (or the pseudogene TRBV3-2) and TRBJ1-2; no definite D call. V was cut by 1 base and J by 5 bases, with 14 bases left in between. CDR3 size: 15 residues. Germline V gene data show CDR1 as LGHDT and CDR2 as YNNKEL (reference sequence).

As to this clone: This specimen includes other DNA sequences encoding the same CDR3. The gene calls are TRBV4-3 and TRBJ1-3; D might be TRBD1 (5 bases). CDR1 is LGHNA, CDR2 YSLEER, per germline. Trimming removed 0 bases at V and 3 bases at J, with 9 bases between. This CDR3 spans 15 amino acids. This chain's CDR3 is CASSQDSRVGNTIYF. CDR3 DNA: TGCGCCAGCAGCCAAGATTCCAGGGTTGGAAACACCATATATTTT.

V gene TRBV9 combines with J gene TRBJ1-6; perhaps TRBD1 as D (5 bases). The CDR3 loop spans 14 amino acids. The V gene's germline CDR1 is SGDLS and CDR2 YYNGEE. The V end lost 2 bases, the J end lost 6 bases, and 9 bases lay between the germline ends. The CDR3 nucleotides read TGTGCCAGCAGCGTCATAGGGGCTAATTCACCCCTCCACTTT. It translates to CASSVIGANSPLHF.

V is TRBV29-1 and J is TRBJ1-3; no clear D. Germline lookup yields CDR1 SQVTM and CDR2 ANQGSEA. V gave up 2 bases and J gave up 0 bases, with 8 bases separating them. The CDR3 runs to 14 residues. The CDR3 sequence is CSVETAFSGNTIYF. Written as DNA, the CDR3 is TGCAGCGTTGAAACAGCTTTCTCTGGAAACACCATATATTTT.

The chain carries TRBV4-3 and TRBJ2-7, with unresolved D. Trimming cost V 0 bases and J 3 bases, with 12 bases left between them. The germline CDR1 and CDR2 sequences are LGHNA and YSLEER. There are 15 residues in the CDR3. CDR3: CASSQEGMENYEQYF. CDR3 DNA: TGCGCCAGCAGCCAAGAAGGAATGGAGAACTACGAGCAGTACTTC.

The rearrangement uses TRBV6-4 and TRBJ1-6; TRBD1 aligns across 7 bases. The CDR3 totals 15 residues. Trimming removed 5 bases from V and 6 bases from J; junction bases left unmatched: 7. Germline-derived CDR1 and CDR2 are MRHNA and SNTAGT. CDR3: CASSNLWDSNSPLHF. CDR3 sequence (DNA): TGTGCCAGCAGTAACCTCTGGGACAGTAATTCACCCCTCCACTTT.